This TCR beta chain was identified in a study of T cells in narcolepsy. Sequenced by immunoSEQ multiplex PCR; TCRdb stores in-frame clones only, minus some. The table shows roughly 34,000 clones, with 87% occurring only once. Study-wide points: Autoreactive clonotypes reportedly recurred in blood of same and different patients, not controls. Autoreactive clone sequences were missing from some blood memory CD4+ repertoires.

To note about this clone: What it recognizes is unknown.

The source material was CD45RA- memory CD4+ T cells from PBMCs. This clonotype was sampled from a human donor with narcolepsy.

The CDR3 sequence is CATSRGRTGQGVDNSPLHF. CDR3 coding DNA: TGTGCCACCAGCAGAGGCAGGACAGGGCAGGGAGTGGATAATTCACCCCTCCACTTT. This rearrangement joins TRBV15 to TRBJ1-6; 8 bases fit TRBD1. With V trimmed by 1 base and J by 5 bases, 13 bases remained unmatched. The CDR3 runs 19 residues. Looked up from germline, CDR1 is LNHNV and CDR2 is YYDKDF (reference sequence).